This T cell receptor beta chain was profiled in a study of blood T cell repertoires in COVID-19. This clone was counted once. Donors were grouped by their self-reported clinical history. Sequencing used immunoSEQ multiplex PCR; TCRdb keeps in-frame clones, though not all of them. Among under 150,000 clones listed, approximately 80% were seen once. Specimen: PBMCs or T cells enriched from blood (not recorded which). This receptor was identified in a woman aged 40-49 years who had recovered from COVID-19.

The CDR3 protein is CASSSQENTEAFF. Here the CDR3 DNA reads TGTGCCAGCTCATCGCAGGAGAACACTGAAGCTTTCTTT. The chain combines TRBV18 with TRBJ1-1; D gene uncertain. V was cut by 5 bases and J by 1 base, with 8 bases left in between. From germline, CDR1 is KGHSH and CDR2 LQKENI. The CDR3 sequence is 13 residues long.